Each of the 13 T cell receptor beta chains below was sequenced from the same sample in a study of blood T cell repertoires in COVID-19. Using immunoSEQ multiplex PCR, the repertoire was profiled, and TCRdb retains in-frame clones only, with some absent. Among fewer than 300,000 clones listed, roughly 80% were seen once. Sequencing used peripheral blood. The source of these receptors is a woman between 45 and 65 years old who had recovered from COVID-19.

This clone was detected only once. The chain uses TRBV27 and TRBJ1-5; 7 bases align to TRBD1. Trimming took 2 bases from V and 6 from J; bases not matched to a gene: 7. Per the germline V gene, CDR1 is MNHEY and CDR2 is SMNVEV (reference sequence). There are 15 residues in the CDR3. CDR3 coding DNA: TGTGCCAGCAGTTTAGGGACAGCCGACGGTCAGCCCCAGCATTTT. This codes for CASSLGTADGQPQHF.

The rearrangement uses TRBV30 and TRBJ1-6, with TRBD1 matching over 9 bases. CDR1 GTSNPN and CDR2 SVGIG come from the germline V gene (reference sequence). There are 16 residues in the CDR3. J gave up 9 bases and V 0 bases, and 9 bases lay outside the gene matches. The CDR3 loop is CAWSVGIQGARSPLHF. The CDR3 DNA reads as TGTGCCTGGAGTGTAGGCATACAGGGGGCCCGTTCACCCCTCCACTTT.

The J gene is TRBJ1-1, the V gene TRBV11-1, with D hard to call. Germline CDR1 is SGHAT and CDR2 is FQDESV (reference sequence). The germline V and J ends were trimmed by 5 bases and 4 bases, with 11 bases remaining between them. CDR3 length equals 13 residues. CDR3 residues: CASSLSESTEAFF. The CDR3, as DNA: TGTGCCAGCAGCCTCAGTGAAAGCACTGAAGCTTTCTTT.

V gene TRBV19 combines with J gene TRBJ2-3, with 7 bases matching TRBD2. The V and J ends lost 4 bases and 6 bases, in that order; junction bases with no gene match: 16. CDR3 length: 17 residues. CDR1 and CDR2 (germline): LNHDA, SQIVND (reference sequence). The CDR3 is CASSTLSAGVGWDTQYF. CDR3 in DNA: TGTGCCAGTAGTACCCTCTCGGCGGGGGTAGGATGGGATACGCAGTATTTT.

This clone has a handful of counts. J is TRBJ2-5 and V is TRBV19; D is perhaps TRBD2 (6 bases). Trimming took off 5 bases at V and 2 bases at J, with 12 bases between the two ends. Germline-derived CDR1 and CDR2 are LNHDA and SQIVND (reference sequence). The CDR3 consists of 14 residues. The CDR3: CASSSATRQETQYF. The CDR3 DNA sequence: TGTGCCAGTAGTTCCGCGACTAGGCAAGAGACCCAGTACTTC. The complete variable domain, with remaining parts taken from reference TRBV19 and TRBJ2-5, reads DGGITQSPKYLFRKEGQNVTLSCEQNLNHDAMYWYRQDPGQGLRLIYYSQIVNDFQKGDIAEGYSVSREKKESFPLTVTSAQKNPTAFYLCASSSATRQETQYFGPGTRLLVL.

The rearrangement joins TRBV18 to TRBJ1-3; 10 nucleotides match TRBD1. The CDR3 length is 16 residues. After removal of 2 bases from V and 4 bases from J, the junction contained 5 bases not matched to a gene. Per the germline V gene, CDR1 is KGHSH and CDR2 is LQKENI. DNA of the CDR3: TGTGCCAGCTCACCATCGGGACAGGGGTCAGGAAACACCATATATTTT. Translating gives CASSPSGQGSGNTIYF.

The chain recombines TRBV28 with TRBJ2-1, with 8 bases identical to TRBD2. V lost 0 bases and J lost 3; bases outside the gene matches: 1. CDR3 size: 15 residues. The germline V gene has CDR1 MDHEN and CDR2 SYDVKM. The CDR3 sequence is CASSLWTSDYNEQFF. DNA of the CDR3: TGTGCCAGCAGTTTATGGACTAGCGACTACAATGAGCAGTTCTTC.

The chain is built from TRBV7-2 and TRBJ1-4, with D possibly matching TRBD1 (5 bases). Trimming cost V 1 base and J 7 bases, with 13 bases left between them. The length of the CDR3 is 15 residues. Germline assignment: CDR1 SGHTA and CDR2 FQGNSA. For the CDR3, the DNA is TGTGCCAGCAGCTTAGTGGGGCAGGGCGCTGAAAAACTGTTTTTT. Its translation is CASSLVGQGAEKLFF.

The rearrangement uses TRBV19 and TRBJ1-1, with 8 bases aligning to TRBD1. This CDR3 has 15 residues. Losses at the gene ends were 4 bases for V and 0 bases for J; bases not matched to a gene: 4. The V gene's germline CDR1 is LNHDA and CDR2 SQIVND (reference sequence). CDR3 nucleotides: TGTGCCAGTAGTACCGCACAGGGGGTGAACACTGAAGCTTTCTTT. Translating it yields CASSTAQGVNTEAFF.

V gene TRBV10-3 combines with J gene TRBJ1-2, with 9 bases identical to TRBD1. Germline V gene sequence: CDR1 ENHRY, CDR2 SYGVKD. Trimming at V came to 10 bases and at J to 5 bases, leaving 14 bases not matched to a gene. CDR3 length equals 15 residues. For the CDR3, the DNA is TGTGCCACCTCTCCGGGACAGGGAAGTGGGTATGGCTACACCTTC. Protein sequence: CATSPGQGSGYGYTF.

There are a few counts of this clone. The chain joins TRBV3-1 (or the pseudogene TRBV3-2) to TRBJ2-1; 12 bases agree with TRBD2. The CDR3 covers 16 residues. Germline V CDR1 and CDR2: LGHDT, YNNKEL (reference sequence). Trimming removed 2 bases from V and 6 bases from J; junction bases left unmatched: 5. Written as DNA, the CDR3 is TGTGCCAGCAGCCAACGGACTAGCGGGGAAGTCAATGAGCAGTTCTTC. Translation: CASSQRTSGEVNEQFF.

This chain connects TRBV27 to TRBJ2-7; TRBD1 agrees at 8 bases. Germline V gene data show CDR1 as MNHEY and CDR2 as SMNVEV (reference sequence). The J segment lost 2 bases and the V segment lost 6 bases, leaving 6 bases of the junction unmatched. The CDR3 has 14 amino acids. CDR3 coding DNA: TGTGCCAGCAGGTCGGACAGGGCTCCCTACGAGCAGTACTTC. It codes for CASRSDRAPYEQYF.

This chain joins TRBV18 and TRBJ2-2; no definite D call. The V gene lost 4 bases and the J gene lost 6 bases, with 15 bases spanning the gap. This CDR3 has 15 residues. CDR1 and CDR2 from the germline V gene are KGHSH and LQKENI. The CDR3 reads CASSLAGSTSGELFF. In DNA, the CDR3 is TGTGCCAGCTCACTAGCTGGGTCGACGTCCGGGGAGCTGTTTTTT.